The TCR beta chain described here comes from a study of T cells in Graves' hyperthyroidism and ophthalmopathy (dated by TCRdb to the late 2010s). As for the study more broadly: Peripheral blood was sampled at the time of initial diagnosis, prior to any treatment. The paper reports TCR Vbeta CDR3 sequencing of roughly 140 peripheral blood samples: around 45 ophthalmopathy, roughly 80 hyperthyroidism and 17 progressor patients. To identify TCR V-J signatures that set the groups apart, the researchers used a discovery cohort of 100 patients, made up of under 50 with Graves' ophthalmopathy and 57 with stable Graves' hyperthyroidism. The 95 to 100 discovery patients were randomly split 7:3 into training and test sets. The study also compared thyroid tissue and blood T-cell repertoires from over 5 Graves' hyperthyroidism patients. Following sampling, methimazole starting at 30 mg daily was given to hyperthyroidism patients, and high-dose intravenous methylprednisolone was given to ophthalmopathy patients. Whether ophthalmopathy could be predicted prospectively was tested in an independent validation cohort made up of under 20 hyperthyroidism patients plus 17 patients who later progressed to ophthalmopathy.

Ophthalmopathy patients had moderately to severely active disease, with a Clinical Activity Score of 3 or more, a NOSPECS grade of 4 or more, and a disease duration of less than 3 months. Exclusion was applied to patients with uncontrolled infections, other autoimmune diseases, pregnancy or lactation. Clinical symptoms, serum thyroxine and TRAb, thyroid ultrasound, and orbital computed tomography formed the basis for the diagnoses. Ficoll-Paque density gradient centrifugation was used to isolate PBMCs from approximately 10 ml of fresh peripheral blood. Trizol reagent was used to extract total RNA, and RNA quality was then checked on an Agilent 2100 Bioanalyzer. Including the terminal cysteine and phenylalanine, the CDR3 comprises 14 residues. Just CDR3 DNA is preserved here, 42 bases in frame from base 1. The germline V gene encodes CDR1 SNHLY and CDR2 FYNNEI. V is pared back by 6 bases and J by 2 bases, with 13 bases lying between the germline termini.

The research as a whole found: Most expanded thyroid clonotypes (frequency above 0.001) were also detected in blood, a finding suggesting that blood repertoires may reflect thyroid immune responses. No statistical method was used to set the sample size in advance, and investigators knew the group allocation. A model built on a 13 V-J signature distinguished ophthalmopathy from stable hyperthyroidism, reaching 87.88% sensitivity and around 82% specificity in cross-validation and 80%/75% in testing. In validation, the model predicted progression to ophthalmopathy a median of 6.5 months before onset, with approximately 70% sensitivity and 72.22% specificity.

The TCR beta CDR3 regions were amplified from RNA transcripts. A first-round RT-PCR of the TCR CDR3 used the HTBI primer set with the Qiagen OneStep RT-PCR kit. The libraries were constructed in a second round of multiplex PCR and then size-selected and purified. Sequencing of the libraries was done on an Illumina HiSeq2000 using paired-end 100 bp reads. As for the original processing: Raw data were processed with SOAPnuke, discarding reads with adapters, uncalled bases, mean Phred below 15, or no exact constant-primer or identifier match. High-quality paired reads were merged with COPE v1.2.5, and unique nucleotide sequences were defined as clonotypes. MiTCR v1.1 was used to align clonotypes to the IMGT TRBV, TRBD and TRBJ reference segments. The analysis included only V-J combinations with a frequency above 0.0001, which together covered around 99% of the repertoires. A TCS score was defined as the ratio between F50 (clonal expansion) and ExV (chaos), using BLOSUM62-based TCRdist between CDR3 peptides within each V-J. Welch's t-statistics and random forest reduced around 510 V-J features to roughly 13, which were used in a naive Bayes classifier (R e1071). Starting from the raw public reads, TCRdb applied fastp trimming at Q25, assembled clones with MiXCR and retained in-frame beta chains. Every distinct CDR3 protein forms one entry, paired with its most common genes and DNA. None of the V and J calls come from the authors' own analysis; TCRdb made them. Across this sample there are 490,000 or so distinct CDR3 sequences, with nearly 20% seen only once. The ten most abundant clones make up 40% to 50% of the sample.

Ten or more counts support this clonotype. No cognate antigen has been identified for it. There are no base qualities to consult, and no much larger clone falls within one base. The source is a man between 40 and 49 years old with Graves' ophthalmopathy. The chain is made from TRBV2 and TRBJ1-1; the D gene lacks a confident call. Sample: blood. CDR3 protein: CASRRRVANTEAFF. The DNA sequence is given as TGTGCCAGCAGACGAAGGGTGGCCAACACTGAAGCTTTCTTT.